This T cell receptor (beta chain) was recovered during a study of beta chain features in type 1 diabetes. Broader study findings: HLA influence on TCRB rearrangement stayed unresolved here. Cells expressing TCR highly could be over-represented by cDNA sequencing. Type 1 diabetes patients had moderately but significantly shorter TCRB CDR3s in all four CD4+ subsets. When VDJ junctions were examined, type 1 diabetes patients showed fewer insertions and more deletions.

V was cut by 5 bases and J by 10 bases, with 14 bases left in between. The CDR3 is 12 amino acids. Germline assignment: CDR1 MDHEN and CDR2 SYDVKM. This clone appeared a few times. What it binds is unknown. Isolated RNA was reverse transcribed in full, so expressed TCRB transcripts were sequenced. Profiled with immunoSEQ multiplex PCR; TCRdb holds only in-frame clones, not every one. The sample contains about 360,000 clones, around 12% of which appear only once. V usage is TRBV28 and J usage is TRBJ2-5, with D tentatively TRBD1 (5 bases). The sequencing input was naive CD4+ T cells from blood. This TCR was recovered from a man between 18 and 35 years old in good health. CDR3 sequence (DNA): TGTGCCAGCAGTGAGACAGCAGCAGACCAGTACTTC. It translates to CASSETAADQYF.